Sequencing of this TCR beta chain was carried out in a study of CD8 T cells in Susac syndrome. CDR3 size: 14 residues. Trimming shortened V by 12 bases and J by 3 bases, and 17 bases separated the two germline ends. Germline CDR1 reads KGHDR; CDR2 reads SFDVKD. Random hexamers primed reverse transcription of about 0.5 to 1 ug RNA. Amplification of the TCR beta CDR3 was carried out by immunoSEQ multiplex PCR, which spanned a total of 54 Vbeta and 13 Jbeta segments. TCRdb reprocessed the immunoSEQ multiplex PCR reads via MiXCR and lists one record per CDR3 protein. The sample records fewer than 350,000 distinct CDR3 sequences, 65% to 90% being singletons. The multiple sclerosis controls comprised treatment-naive patients whose relapsing-remitting disease was stable or active.

The rearrangement links TRBV24-1 to TRBJ1-5; no reliable D call. The sequencing sample was made of CD8+ T cells from PBMCs. This receptor was taken from a human donor with multiple sclerosis. The CDR3 loop reads CAYTWARFNQPQHF. The CDR3 DNA sequence: TGTGCCTACACGTGGGCCCGGTTCAATCAGCCCCAGCATTTT.